The rows below give T cell receptor beta chains drawn from one sample of a study of shared clonotypes between healthy human individuals. The data were produced by immunoSEQ multiplex PCR, yet TCRdb's version contains in-frame clones alone and is incomplete. The table records roughly 2,000,000 clones, 93% of them present only once. Material for sequencing was naive CD8+ T cells from PBMCs. Source of these receptors: a man between 18 and 35 years old in good health. Some clones in this sample may be carry-over from other donors' samples. Each CDR3 is given with its conserved first and last residue. A D gene is named only where the DNA matches it firmly. The listing skips clone size in some rows; elsewhere it reads once, few, many or a size class.

d_gene | abundance | j_gene | v_gene | CDR3nt | CDR3aa
- | - | TRBJ1-5 | TRBV29-1 | TGCAGCGTTGAGGAGGGTCGCAATCAGCCCCAGCATTTT | CSVEEGRNQPQHF
- | - | TRBJ2-3 | TRBV18 | TGTGCCAGCTCACCAGGTCCTCCGGGCGCGTTCACAGATACGCAGTATTTT | CASSPGPPGAFTDTQYF
- | - | TRBJ1-2 | TRBV5-6 | TGTGCCAGCAGCTTGCTCGAAGTGCAGGGCTACACCTTC | CASSLLEVQGYTF
- | - | TRBJ2-1 | TRBV30 | TGTGCCTGGAGGCAGCACAGGGTGGGTGAGCAGTTCTTC | CAWRQHRVGEQFF
- | - | TRBJ1-5 | TRBV6-5 | TGTGCCAGCAGTTACAGTCAGGGGAGCAATCAGCCCCAGCATTTT | CASSYSQGSNQPQHF
- | - | TRBJ2-2 | TRBV1 | TGCACCAGCATTGAGCGGGAGCGCTCCGGGGAGCTGTTTTTT | CTSIERERSGELFF
TRBD2 | - | TRBJ2-5 | TRBV29-1 | TGCAGCGTTAGCAAGCGGGAGAGTGTGGAGACCCAGTACTTC | CSVSKRESVETQYF
- | - | TRBJ1-2 | TRBV10-3 | TGTGCCATCAGTGACCCGATGACAACAAGGGGGTGGAACTATGGCTACACCTTC | CAISDPMTTRGWNYGYTF
- | - | TRBJ1-5 | TRBV7-2 | TGTGCCAGCAGCTATAGGATCTCCGCGGGTCAGCCCCAGCATTTT | CASSYRISAGQPQHF
- | - | TRBJ1-1 | TRBV5-4 | TGTGCCAGCAGCTCGTCCCGGGAGATGAACACTGAAGCTTTCTTT | CASSSSREMNTEAFF
- | once | TRBJ1-5 | TRBV28 | TGTGCCAGCAGTTTAGGGCAGGGGCGTCAGCCCCAGCATTTT | CASSLGQGRQPQHF
TRBD1 | - | TRBJ2-7 | TRBV5-1 | TGCGCCAGCAAAGGGACAGGGGCCTACGAGCAGTACTTC | CASKGTGAYEQYF
- | once | TRBJ2-7 | TRBV7-9 | TGTGCGGCAGGACACGAGCAGTACTTC | CAAGHEQYF
- | - | TRBJ2-1 | TRBV11-2 | TGTGCCAGCAGCTTATTTCCTAGGGCAACCTTCTCCTACAATGAGCAGTTCTTC | CASSLFPRATFSYNEQFF
- | - | TRBJ2-7 | TRBV29-1 | TGCAGCGCATTAGGTCACGAGCAGTACTTC | CSALGHEQYF
TRBD1 | - | TRBJ1-1 | TRBV11-2 | TGTGCCAGCAGCTCATGGGACAGGGCCCCTGAAGCTTTCTTT | CASSSWDRAPEAFF
TRBD1 | - | TRBJ2-3 | TRBV9 | TGTGCCAGCAGCGTTCTCGGGACAGGCGCAGATACGCAGTATTTT | CASSVLGTGADTQYF
TRBD2 | - | TRBJ2-1 | TRBV27 | TGTGCCAGCAGTGTTGTAGCGGGCTCCTACAATGAGCAGTTCTTC | CASSVVAGSYNEQFF
- | - | TRBJ2-7 | TRBV13 | TGTGCCAGCAGCTCCCGGTTGAGACCCTACGAGCAGTACTTC | CASSSRLRPYEQYF
TRBD2 | - | TRBJ2-4 | TRBV9 | TGTGCCAGCAGCGTAGGCGGGAGTGTGGCCAAAAACATTCAGTACTTC | CASSVGGSVAKNIQYF
- | - | TRBJ1-3 | TRBV9 | TGTGCCAGCAGCGTTGGTGGAAACTCTGGAAACACCATATATTTT | CASSVGGNSGNTIYF
TRBD1 | - | TRBJ1-5 | TRBV5-1 | TGCGCCAGCAGCTTACAGGGGGGCCTGGGTCAGCCCCAGCATTTT | CASSLQGGLGQPQHF
TRBD2 | - | TRBJ2-1 | TRBV9 | TGTGCCAGCAGCGCCTATAGCGGGTTCCGCTCCTACAATGAGCAGTTCTTC | CASSAYSGFRSYNEQFF
TRBD2 | - | TRBJ2-1 | TRBV4-1 | TGCGCCAGCAGCCAAGATGGGGGACTAGCGGCATTCGATGAGCAGTTCTTC | CASSQDGGLAAFDEQFF
TRBD2 | - | TRBJ2-3 | TRBV7-9 | TGTGCCAGCAGCGCCTCAACTAGCGGGCCGTCAGATACGCAGTATTTT | CASSASTSGPSDTQYF
TRBD2 | - | TRBJ2-7 | TRBV5-4 | TGTGCCAGCAGCCAAGGACTAGCGGGGGGTTCCTACGAGCAGTACTTC | CASSQGLAGGSYEQYF
- | - | TRBJ2-7 | TRBV4-1 | TGCGCCAGCAGCCAAGATGGAGGGAGTGGGAGCGAGCAGTACTTC | CASSQDGGSGSEQYF
- | - | TRBJ2-5 | TRBV25-1 | TGTGCCAGCTCGGGCCCCCCGGAGACCCAGTACTTC | CASSGPPETQYF
TRBD2 | - | TRBJ2-7 | TRBV7-3 | TGTGCCAGCAGCCCCGGCGGGGGAAGACACTACGAGCAGTACTTC | CASSPGGGRHYEQYF
- | - | TRBJ2-5 | TRBV6-5 | TGTGCCAGCACGGAGGGGGAGACCCAGTACTTC | CASTEGETQYF
- | - | TRBJ2-7 | TRBV7-9 | TGTGCCAGCACTGGGCTAGAATCCTACGAGCAGTACTTC | CASTGLESYEQYF
TRBD1 | - | TRBJ2-5 | TRBV6-5 | TGTGCCAGCAGTCGCACCGACAGGGCGGAGACCCAGTACTTC | CASSRTDRAETQYF
TRBD2 | - | TRBJ2-1 | TRBV10-1 | TGCGCCAGCAGCTTTGGGCTAGCGGGAAGTGTGAATGAGCAGTTCTTC | CASSFGLAGSVNEQFF
TRBD1 | - | TRBJ2-7 | TRBV7-9 | TGTGCCAGCAGCTCTGGCCCGGGCGACAGGGGGCTAGGGGAGCAGTACTTC | CASSSGPGDRGLGEQYF
- | - | TRBJ2-1 | TRBV7-8 | TGTGCCAGCAGCCAAGACGGGGGTGAGCAGTTCTTC | CASSQDGGEQFF
TRBD2 | - | TRBJ2-7 | TRBV4-1 | TGCGCCAGCAGCCAAGATCGGCTAGCGGGAGAATCCTCCTACGAGCAGTACTTC | CASSQDRLAGESSYEQYF
- | once | TRBJ1-5 | TRBV28 | TGTGCCAGCAGTTTGGGGTTGTGGGTCCGGCAAGGGCCCCAGCATTTT | CASSLGLWVRQGPQHF
- | once | TRBJ2-7 | TRBV11-2 | TGTGCCAGCACCTTTATGAGGGGAATTGGGTACGAGCAGTACTTC | CASTFMRGIGYEQYF
- | - | TRBJ2-3 | TRBV21-1 | TGTGCCAGCAGCAAAGGGAGACAGGGGTCCAAGTTTTCGCCTAGCACAGATACGCAGTATTTT | CASSKGRQGSKFSPSTDTQYF
- | few | TRBJ1-1 | TRBV19 | TGTGCCAGTACCGAGACAGGAACTGAAGCTTTCTTT | CASTETGTEAFF